This T cell receptor (beta chain) came from a study of radiation and T cells in renal cell carcinoma. Points from the study as a whole: From baseline, blood top tumor clonotypes peaked at 2 weeks post-radiation. No pretreatment tumor biopsies were available for baseline clonotypes.

Using immunoSEQ multiplex PCR, the repertoire was profiled, and TCRdb retains in-frame clones only, with some absent. This table holds some 130,000 clones, over 75% found once. The CDR3 extends over 13 amino acids. Germline CDR1 and CDR2: SGHRS and YFSETQ. A note on this clone: The antigen remains undetermined. At one end, the junction sequence differs from germline, possibly due to a read error.

Specified time point: blood 2 weeks post-SBRT. Documented treatment: 15 Gy SBRT to primary tumor, nephrectomy 4 weeks later. This renal cell carcinoma was of the clear cell type. Sequencing used blood, obtained from a patient whose treatment included radiotherapy and nephrectomy. The receptor comes from a woman in her sixties with renal cell carcinoma. The J gene is TRBJ1-2, the V gene TRBV5-1; D unresolved. The CDR3: CASSRTAGDGYTF. The CDR3 DNA is TGTGCCAGCAGCCGGACGGCGGGTGATGGCTACACCTTC.